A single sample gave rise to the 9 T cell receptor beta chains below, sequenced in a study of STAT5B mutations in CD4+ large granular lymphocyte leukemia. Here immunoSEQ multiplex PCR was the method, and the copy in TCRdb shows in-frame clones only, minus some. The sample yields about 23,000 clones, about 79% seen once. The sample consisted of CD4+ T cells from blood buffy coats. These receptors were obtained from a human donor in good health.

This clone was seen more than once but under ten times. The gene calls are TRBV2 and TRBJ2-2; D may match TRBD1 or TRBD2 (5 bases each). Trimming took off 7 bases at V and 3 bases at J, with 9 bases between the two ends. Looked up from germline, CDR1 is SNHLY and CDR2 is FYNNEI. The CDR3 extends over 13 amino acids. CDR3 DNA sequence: TGTGCCAGCAATCGGGACCACACCGGGGAGCTGTTTTTT. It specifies CASNRDHTGELFF.

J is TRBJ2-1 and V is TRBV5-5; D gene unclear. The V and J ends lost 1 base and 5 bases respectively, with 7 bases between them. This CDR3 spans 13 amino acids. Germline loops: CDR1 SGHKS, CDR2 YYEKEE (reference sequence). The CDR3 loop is CASSLTENNEQFF. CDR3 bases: TGTGCCAGCAGCTTGACAGAGAACAATGAGCAGTTCTTC.

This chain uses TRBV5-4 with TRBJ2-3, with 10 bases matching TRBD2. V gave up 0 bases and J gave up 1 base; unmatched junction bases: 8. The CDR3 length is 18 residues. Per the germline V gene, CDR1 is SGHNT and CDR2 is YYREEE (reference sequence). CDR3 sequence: CASSLDLAGVSGTDTQYF. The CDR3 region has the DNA TGTGCCAGCAGCTTGGATCTAGCGGGAGTGTCTGGCACAGATACGCAGTATTTT. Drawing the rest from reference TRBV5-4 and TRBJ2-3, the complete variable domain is ETGVTQSPTHLIKTRGQQVTLRCSSQSGHNTVSWYQQALGQGPQFIFQYYREEENGRGNFPPRFSGLQFPNYSSELNVNALELDDSALYLCASSLDLAGVSGTDTQYFGPGTRLTVL.

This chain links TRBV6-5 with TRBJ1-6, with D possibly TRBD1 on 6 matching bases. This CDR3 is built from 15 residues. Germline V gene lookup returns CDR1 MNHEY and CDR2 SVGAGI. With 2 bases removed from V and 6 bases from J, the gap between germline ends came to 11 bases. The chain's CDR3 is CASSYMAGANSPLHF. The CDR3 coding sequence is TGTGCCAGCAGTTACATGGCAGGGGCTAATTCACCCCTCCACTTT.

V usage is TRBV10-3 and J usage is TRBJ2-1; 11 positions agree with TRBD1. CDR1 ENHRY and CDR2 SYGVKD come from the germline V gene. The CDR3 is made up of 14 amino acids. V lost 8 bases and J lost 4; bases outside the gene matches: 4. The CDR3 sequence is CAIAGTGGYNEQFF. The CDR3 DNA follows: TGTGCCATCGCAGGGACAGGGGGATACAATGAGCAGTTCTTC.

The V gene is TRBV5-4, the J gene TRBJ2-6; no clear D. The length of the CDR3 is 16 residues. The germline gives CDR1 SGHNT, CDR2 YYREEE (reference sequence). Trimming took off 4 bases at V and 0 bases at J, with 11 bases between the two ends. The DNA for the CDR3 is TGTGCCAGCAGCCCCATGGGCCGCTCTGGGGCCAACGTCCTGACTTTC. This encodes CASSPMGRSGANVLTF.

CDR3 sequence (DNA): TGTGCCAGCAGCGAAGGGACCGTGAACACTGAAGCTTTCTTT. It codes for CASSEGTVNTEAFF. This sequence joins TRBV7-9 and TRBJ1-1, with TRBD1 as a possible D gene (5 bases). V lost 5 bases and J lost 0, with 10 bases in between. This CDR3 spans 14 amino acids. CDR1 is SEHNR and CDR2 is FQNEAQ in the germline V gene (reference sequence).

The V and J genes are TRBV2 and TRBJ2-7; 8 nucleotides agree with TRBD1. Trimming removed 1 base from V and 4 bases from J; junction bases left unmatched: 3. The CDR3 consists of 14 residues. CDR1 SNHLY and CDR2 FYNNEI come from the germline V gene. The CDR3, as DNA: TGTGCCAGCAGTGAAGTCAGGGGGCCTTACGAGCAGTACTTC. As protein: CASSEVRGPYEQYF.

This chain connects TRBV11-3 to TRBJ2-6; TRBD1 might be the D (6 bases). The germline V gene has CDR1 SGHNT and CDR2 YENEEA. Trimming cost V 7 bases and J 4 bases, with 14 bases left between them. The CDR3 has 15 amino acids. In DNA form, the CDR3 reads TGTGCCAGCAAGCCCAGGGGCGGCGGGGCCAACGTCCTGACTTTC. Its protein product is CASKPRGGGANVLTF.